This T cell receptor beta chain was profiled in a study of monozygotic twins with inflammatory bowel disease. Germline V gene lookup returns CDR1 MDHEN and CDR2 SYDVKM. The CDR3 totals 12 residues. TCRdb reworked the 5' RACE reads into one entry per CDR3 protein, no DNA. The specimen's table records 150,000 to 200,000 distinct CDR3 sequences. Sequenced: blood. This receptor was identified in a human donor with ulcerative colitis or Crohn's disease, or a healthy co-twin of an affected twin (not recorded which). The chain uses TRBV28 and TRBJ2-7; the D call of TRBD1 rests on TCRdb alone, since no DNA is present to check it. CDR3 protein: CASSSTVYEQYF.